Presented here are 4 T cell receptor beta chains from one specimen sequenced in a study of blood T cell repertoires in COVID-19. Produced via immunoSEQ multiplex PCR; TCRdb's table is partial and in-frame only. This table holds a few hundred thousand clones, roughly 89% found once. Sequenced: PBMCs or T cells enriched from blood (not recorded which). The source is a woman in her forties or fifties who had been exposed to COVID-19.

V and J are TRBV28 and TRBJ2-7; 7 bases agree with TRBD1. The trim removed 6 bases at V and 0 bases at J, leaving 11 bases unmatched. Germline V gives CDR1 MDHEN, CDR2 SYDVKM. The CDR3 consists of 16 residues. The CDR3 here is CASSLGSRQGSYEQYF. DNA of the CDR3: TGTGCCAGCAGCCTGGGGTCGAGACAGGGCTCCTACGAGCAGTACTTC.

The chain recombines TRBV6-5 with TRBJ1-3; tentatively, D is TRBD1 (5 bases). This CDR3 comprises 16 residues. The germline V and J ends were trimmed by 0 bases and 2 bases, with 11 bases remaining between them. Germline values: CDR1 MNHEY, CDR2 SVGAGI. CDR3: CASSYSIGAPGNTIYF. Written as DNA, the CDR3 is TGTGCCAGCAGTTACTCGATAGGGGCCCCTGGAAACACCATATATTTT.

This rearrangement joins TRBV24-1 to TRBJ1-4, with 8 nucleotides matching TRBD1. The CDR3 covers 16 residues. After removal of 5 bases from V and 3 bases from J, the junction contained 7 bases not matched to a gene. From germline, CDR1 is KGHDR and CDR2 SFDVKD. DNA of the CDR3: TGTGCCACCAGTGCTGGACAGGGTACGGCTAATGAAAAACTGTTTTTT. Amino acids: CATSAGQGTANEKLFF.

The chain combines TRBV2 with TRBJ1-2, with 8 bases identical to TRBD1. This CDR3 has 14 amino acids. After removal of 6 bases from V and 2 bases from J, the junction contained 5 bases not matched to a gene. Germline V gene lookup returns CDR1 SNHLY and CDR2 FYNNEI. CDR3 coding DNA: TGTGCCAGCAGAGAGACAGGGGACAACTATGGCTACACCTTC. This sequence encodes CASRETGDNYGYTF.